This TCR beta chain was obtained from a study of response to subunit inactivated influenza vaccine. This clonotype was seen a few times. The CDR3 has 16 amino acids. Looked up from germline, CDR1 is SGHNT and CDR2 is YENEEA. The V segment lost 1 base and the J segment 7 bases; nucleotides outside the gene matches: 5. TCRdb processed the RT-PCR reads anew with MiXCR; each CDR3 protein has one entry. The data show about 540,000 distinct CDR3 sequences, under 30% seen once. These data also featured in a second study, about T cells expressing NK-cell markers. This second study notes: The authors made TCR beta cDNA libraries by 5'RACE template switching. This switching added a universal primer site and UMIs.

The chain recombines TRBV11-3 with TRBJ2-1, with 12 bases that match TRBD1. This specimen was CD4+ T cells sorted from PBMCs, taken approximately 13 days after vaccination. The TCR sequence derives from a man between 45 and 60 years old who received an inactivated influenza vaccine. The CDR3 bases are TGTGCCAGCAGCTTAGGATGGGACAGGGGGCGAAATGAGCAGTTCTTC. Its protein is CASSLGWDRGRNEQFF.